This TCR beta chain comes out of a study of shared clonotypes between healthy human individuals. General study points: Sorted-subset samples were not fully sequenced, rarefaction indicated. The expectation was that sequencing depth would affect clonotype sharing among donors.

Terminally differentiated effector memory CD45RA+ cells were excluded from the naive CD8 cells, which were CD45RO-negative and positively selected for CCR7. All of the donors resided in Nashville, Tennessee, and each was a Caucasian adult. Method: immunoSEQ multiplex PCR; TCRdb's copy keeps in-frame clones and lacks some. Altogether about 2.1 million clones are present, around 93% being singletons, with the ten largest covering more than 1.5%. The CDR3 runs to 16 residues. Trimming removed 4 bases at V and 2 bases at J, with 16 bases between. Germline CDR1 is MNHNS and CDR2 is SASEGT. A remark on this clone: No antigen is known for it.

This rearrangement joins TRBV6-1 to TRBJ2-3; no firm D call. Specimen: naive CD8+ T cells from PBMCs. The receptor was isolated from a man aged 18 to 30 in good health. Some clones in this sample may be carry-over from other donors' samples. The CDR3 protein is CASSGLRQKYTDTQYF. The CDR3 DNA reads TGTGCCAGCAGTGGGCTTCGGCAGAAATACACAGATACGCAGTATTTT.